The present T cell receptor beta chain was sequenced within a study of cytomegalovirus exposure and HLA in healthy donors. PCR amplification relied on 60 Vbeta primers (plus 13 Jbeta primers). Profiled with immunoSEQ multiplex PCR; TCRdb holds only in-frame clones, not every one. The repertoire includes 100,000 to 150,000 clones, roughly 77% of them detected once, and 4.5% to 5% sits in the top ten. This CDR3 has 12 amino acids. Germline V lookup: CDR1 LGHNT, CDR2 FRNRAP. V gave up 1 base and J gave up 6 bases, with 4 bases separating them. The source material was PBMCs. The rearrangement joins TRBV12-5 to TRBJ2-1; no definite D call. This clonotype was obtained from a man in his fifties or sixties in good health and CMV-seropositive. The CDR3 loop reads CASGLELNEQFF. The CDR3 nucleotides are TGTGCTAGTGGTTTGGAGCTCAATGAGCAGTTCTTC. Variable domain in full (rest from reference TRBV12-5 and TRBJ2-1): DARVTQTPRHKVTEMGQEVTMRCQPILGHNTVFWYRQTMMQGLELLAYFRNRAPLDDSGMPKDRFSAEMPDATLATLKIQPSEPRDSAVYFCASGLELNEQFFGPGTRLTVL.